Shown below are 31 T cell receptor beta chains from a single sample sequenced in a study of shared clonotypes between healthy human individuals. The data were produced by immunoSEQ multiplex PCR, yet TCRdb's version contains in-frame clones alone and is incomplete. The data contain under 2,500,000 clones, nearly 97% of them singletons. Specimen: naive CD4+ T cells sorted from blood. Sample subset: CD45RA+ positively selected. Receptors were obtained from a man between 18 and 35 years old in good health.

For this clone: Within the sample, other DNA sequences also encode this same CDR3. The gene calls are TRBV9 and TRBJ2-7, with TRBD2 as a possible D gene (6 bases). Trimming removed 2 bases at V and 2 bases at J, with 14 bases between. The V gene's germline CDR1 is SGDLS and CDR2 YYNGEE. CDR3 size: 15 residues. The CDR3: CASSVLGDSTYEQYF. Here the CDR3 DNA reads TGTGCCAGCAGCGTCCTAGGGGACTCTACCTACGAGCAGTACTTC.

In its sample, this clone was seen a few times. The V call is TRBV12-5, the J call TRBJ1-5, with D possibly matching TRBD1 (5 bases). Trimming took off 1 base at V and 7 bases at J, with 14 bases between the two ends. This CDR3 contains 15 residues. Germline V CDR1 and CDR2: LGHNT, FRNRAP. DNA for the CDR3: TGTGCTAGTGGTTTGGAGTCAGGGAAGGAGCAGCCCCAGCATTTT. This sequence encodes CASGLESGKEQPQHF.

The chain combines TRBV19 with TRBJ1-6; D perhaps matches TRBD1 (6 bases). V was trimmed by 1 base and J by 6 bases, leaving 10 bases between them. There are 15 residues in the CDR3. In germline, CDR1 is LNHDA, CDR2 SQIVND (reference sequence). This chain's CDR3 is CASSIGTDINSPLHF. The CDR3 nucleotides read TGTGCCAGTAGTATAGGGACAGATATTAATTCACCCCTCCACTTT.

This chain joins TRBV4-1 and TRBJ1-6; D unresolved. CDR3 length: 16 residues. Trimming shortened V by 0 bases and J by 6 bases, and 12 bases separated the two germline ends. Per germline, CDR1 MGHRA and CDR2 YSYEKL. The CDR3 region has the DNA TGCGCCAGCAGCCAAGAACATCTGGTCCCTAATTCACCCCTCCACTTT. It specifies CASSQEHLVPNSPLHF.

This rearrangement joins TRBV28 to TRBJ1-6; D call uncertain. Deletions cut 3 bases from V and 9 bases from J, with 9 bases between. Germline V gives CDR1 MDHEN, CDR2 SYDVKM. This CDR3 has 13 amino acids. The CDR3 here is CASSLRISSPLHF. In nucleotides, the CDR3 is TGTGCCAGCAGTTTGAGAATATCTTCACCCCTCCACTTT.

The gene calls are TRBV13 and TRBJ2-7; TRBD1 aligns across 10 bases. This CDR3 is 15 amino acids long. Germline loops: CDR1 PRHDT, CDR2 FYEKMQ (reference sequence). The V and J ends lost 5 bases and 2 bases, in that order; junction bases with no gene match: 6. CDR3 protein: CASSLRQGATYEQYF. The CDR3, as DNA: TGTGCCAGCAGCCTAAGACAGGGGGCCACCTACGAGCAGTACTTC.

This clone has only one observation. At the DNA level, this CDR3 is encoded by other sequences in the same sample as well. This rearrangement joins TRBV28 to TRBJ1-6, with no clear D. V gave up 6 bases and J gave up 0 bases, with 6 bases separating them. From germline, CDR1 is MDHEN and CDR2 SYDVKM. The CDR3 has 14 residues. CDR3 sequence: CASSLSSYNSPLHF. The CDR3 nucleotides are TGTGCCAGCAGCCTTAGCTCCTATAATTCACCCCTCCACTTT.

V gene TRBV7-9 combines with J gene TRBJ2-6; 7 bases fit TRBD2. There are 18 residues in the CDR3. The germline V gene has CDR1 SEHNR and CDR2 FQNEAQ (reference sequence). V shed 3 bases and J 1 base; nucleotides not matched to a gene: 9. CDR3 residues: CASSFSGGSRSGANVLTF. The CDR3 DNA follows: TGTGCCAGCAGCTTCTCGGGGGGATCGAGGTCTGGGGCCAACGTCCTGACTTTC.

The rearrangement uses TRBV6-6 and TRBJ1-1, with a weak D call TRBD1 (5 bases). The CDR3 contains 13 residues. The V gene's germline CDR1 is MNHNY and CDR2 SVGAGI (reference sequence). V lost 7 bases and J lost 1, with 10 bases in between. This chain's CDR3 is CASTTQGNTEAFF. Here the CDR3 DNA reads TGTGCCAGCACCACTCAGGGGAACACTGAAGCTTTCTTT.

This clone has a single count. CDR3 protein: CASSLVQVLQPQHF. The CDR3 DNA follows: TGTGCCAGCAGCTTAGTTCAAGTGCTTCAGCCCCAGCATTTT. J is TRBJ1-5 and V is TRBV7-2; D unresolved. This CDR3 has 14 amino acids. V was clipped by 1 base and J by 6 bases, with 10 bases between them. Germline V lookup: CDR1 SGHTA, CDR2 FQGNSA. The whole variable domain, filled in from reference TRBV7-2 and TRBJ1-5, reads GAGVSQSPSNKVTEKGKDVELRCDPISGHTALYWYRQSLGQGLEFLIYFQGNSAPDKSGLPSDRFSAERTGGSVSTLTIQRTQQEDSAVYLCASSLVQVLQPQHFGDGTRLSIL.

This chain links TRBV7-2 with TRBJ1-2, with D perhaps matching TRBD1 (5 bases). This CDR3 has 15 amino acids. Trimming took 5 bases from V and 5 from J, leaving 18 bases between them. CDR1 is SGHTA, CDR2 FQGNSA, per germline. CDR3 loop: CASSPGQGGRYGYTF. CDR3 sequence (DNA): TGTGCCAGCAGCCCGGGTCAGGGCGGTCGGTATGGCTACACCTTC.

This chain connects TRBV5-5 to TRBJ2-3; TRBD2 matches 13 bases. Trimming cost V 4 bases and J 2 bases; bases outside gene matches: 4. The CDR3 is 16 residues long. In germline, CDR1 is SGHKS, CDR2 YYEKEE (reference sequence). Here the CDR3 reads CASSRGTSGDTDTQYF. The CDR3, as DNA: TGTGCCAGCAGCCGGGGGACTAGCGGGGACACAGATACGCAGTATTTT.

The CDR3 region is CAWRGKDGRNTEAFF. CDR3 in DNA: TGTGCCTGGAGAGGGAAGGACGGCCGGAACACTGAAGCTTTCTTT. The chain has TRBV30 and TRBJ1-1; D unclear. The V end was cut by 3 bases, the J end by 1 base, with 15 bases between. Looked up from germline, CDR1 is GTSNPN and CDR2 is SVGIG (reference sequence). The CDR3 contains 15 residues. Complete variable domain (other parts from reference TRBV30 and TRBJ1-1): SQTIHQWPATLVQPVGSPLSLECTVEGTSNPNLYWYRQAAGRGLQLLFYSVGIGQISSEVPQNLSASRPQDRQFILSSKKLLLSDSGFYLCAWRGKDGRNTEAFFGQGTRLTVV.

This sequence joins TRBV10-3 and TRBJ2-5; D is uncertain. Germline CDR1 reads ENHRY; CDR2 reads SYGVKD. The length of the CDR3 is 11 residues. Trimming left V 10 bases short and J 5 bases short, with 11 bases between. CDR3 nucleotides: TGTGCCACCGCATTAGGGGAGACCCAGTACTTC. This codes for CATALGETQYF.

The chain employs TRBV6-1 and TRBJ2-1, with D possibly being TRBD2 (7 bases). CDR3 length: 15 residues. V was shortened by 6 bases and J by 2 bases, with 14 bases between the two germline ends. The germline V gene has CDR1 MNHNS and CDR2 SASEGT. The CDR3 region has the DNA TGTGCCAGCAGAGGTACGGGGGGCCCCTACAATGAGCAGTTCTTC. It is translated as CASRGTGGPYNEQFF.

The chain is built from TRBV4-3 and TRBJ2-1; the D gene is possibly TRBD2 (5 bases). V was cut by 2 bases and J by 0 bases, with 17 bases left in between. The V gene's germline CDR1 is LGHNA and CDR2 YSLEER. This CDR3 is built from 18 residues. The DNA of the CDR3 is TGCGCCAGCAGCCAATCCCTAACCACGGGGAGCTCCTACAATGAGCAGTTCTTC. Its translation is CASSQSLTTGSSYNEQFF.

The V gene is TRBV6-6, the J gene TRBJ1-1; 7 bases are a match to TRBD1. The V segment lost 2 bases and the J segment 2 bases; nucleotides outside the gene matches: 5. The CDR3 totals 15 residues. Per germline, CDR1 MNHNY and CDR2 SVGAGI (reference sequence). For the CDR3, the DNA is TGTGCCAGCAGTTACCCCGGACAGGCTAACACTGAAGCTTTCTTT. It specifies CASSYPGQANTEAFF.

As concerns this clone: The same CDR3 also results from other DNA sequences found in this sample. The V and J genes are TRBV6-5 and TRBJ1-6; 8 positions match TRBD1. The CDR3 loop spans 14 amino acids. The V gene's germline CDR1 is MNHEY and CDR2 SVGAGI. The ends lost 6 bases at V and 7 bases at J; junction bases unmatched: 5. The CDR3 nucleotides are TGTGCCAGCAGGCGGACAGGGCTAAATTCACCCCTCCACTTT. Amino acids: CASRRTGLNSPLHF.

CDR3 amino acids: CASSQEGGQQFF. The CDR3 nucleotides read TGCGCCAGCAGCCAAGAGGGGGGACAGCAGTTCTTC. The J gene is TRBJ2-1, the V gene TRBV4-1, with D perhaps TRBD2 (6 bases). V lost 0 bases to trimming and J lost 11 bases, with 8 bases between them. The CDR3 runs to 12 residues. The germline V gene has CDR1 MGHRA and CDR2 YSYEKL.

This clone came up once. The gene calls are TRBV28 and TRBJ2-5; perhaps TRBD1 as D (6 bases). The germline V and J ends were trimmed by 5 bases and 3 bases, with 16 bases remaining between them. The CDR3 loop spans 15 amino acids. Germline V CDR1 and CDR2: MDHEN, SYDVKM. This chain's CDR3 is CASSPGTRPEETQYF. The CDR3 DNA sequence: TGTGCCAGCAGTCCTGGGACAAGACCTGAAGAGACCCAGTACTTC.

CDR3 sequence (DNA): TGTGCCAGCAGCCGGGACCGCGCGTCTGGCTACACCTTC. Translating it yields CASSRDRASGYTF. The gene calls are TRBV11-2 and TRBJ1-2; tentatively, D is TRBD1 (5 bases). The CDR3 runs 13 residues. V shed 5 bases and J shed 7 bases, with 14 bases lying between them. Germline loops: CDR1 SGHAT, CDR2 FQNNGV.

J is TRBJ1-2 and V is TRBV9; TRBD1 agrees at 7 bases. After removal of 4 bases from V and 0 bases from J, the junction contained 15 bases not matched to a gene. The germline CDR1 and CDR2 sequences are SGDLS and YYNGEE. CDR3 length: 18 amino acids. The DNA of the CDR3 is TGTGCCAGCAGCTCCACGAGCTCGAGGGACAGATCTAACTATGGCTACACCTTC. Translation gives CASSSTSSRDRSNYGYTF.

V is TRBV7-9 and J is TRBJ2-1; D perhaps matches TRBD1 (6 bases). The CDR3 length is 12 residues. Germline V gene lookup returns CDR1 SEHNR and CDR2 FQNEAQ (reference sequence). V was cut by 10 bases and J by 4 bases, with 11 bases left in between. The CDR3 sequence: CATTGVYNEQFF. In nucleotides, the CDR3 is TGTGCCACGACAGGAGTTTACAATGAGCAGTTCTTC.

V gene TRBV28 combines with J gene TRBJ2-7; TRBD1 matches at 8 bases. Per germline, CDR1 MDHEN and CDR2 SYDVKM. The CDR3 covers 15 residues. With V trimmed by 6 bases and J by 3 bases, 10 bases remained unmatched. The CDR3 DNA reads as TGTGCCAGCAGCTCGACAGGGGCGGCCCTCTACGAGCAGTACTTC. Translation gives CASSSTGAALYEQYF.

The chain carries TRBV11-2 and TRBJ2-2; D may be TRBD2 (5 bases). The CDR3 runs 17 residues. The V end was cut by 5 bases, the J end by 1 base, with 17 bases between. Germline V gene lookup returns CDR1 SGHAT and CDR2 FQNNGV. The CDR3 reads CASSPFRGSLNTGELFF. The CDR3 bases are TGTGCCAGCAGCCCCTTCCGAGGGAGCTTGAACACCGGGGAGCTGTTTTTT. Together with reference TRBV11-2 and TRBJ2-2, the CDR3 gives the full variable domain: EAGVAQSPRYKIIEKRQSVAFWCNPISGHATLYWYQQILGQGPKLLIQFQNNGVVDDSQLPKDRFSAERLKGVDSTLKIQPAKLEDSAVYLCASSPFRGSLNTGELFFGEGSRLTVL.

The chain couples TRBV28 to TRBJ1-6, with 12 bases lining up with TRBD1. With V trimmed by 3 bases and J by 8 bases, 2 bases remained unmatched. There are 15 residues in the CDR3. Germline lookup yields CDR1 MDHEN and CDR2 SYDVKM. The CDR3 here is CASSLGTGGHSPLHF. In DNA, the CDR3 is TGTGCCAGCAGTTTGGGGACAGGGGGCCATTCACCCCTCCACTTT.

This chain connects TRBV18 to TRBJ2-1, with D perhaps assigned TRBD1 or TRBD2 (5 bases each). Trimming took 3 bases from V and 8 from J, leaving 20 bases between them. Germline V CDR1 and CDR2: KGHSH, LQKENI. This CDR3 has 16 residues. The CDR3: CASSPTQRDLGYEQFF. The CDR3 nucleotides are TGTGCCAGCTCACCCACTCAACGGGACCTCGGGTATGAGCAGTTCTTC. The full variable domain, its missing parts supplied by reference TRBV18 and TRBJ2-1, is NAGVMQNPRHLVRRRGQEARLRCSPMKGHSHVYWYRQLPEEGLKFMVYLQKENIIDESGMPKERFSAEFPKEGPSILRIQQVVRGDSAAYFCASSPTQRDLGYEQFFGPGTRLTVL.

The chain carries TRBV11-2 and TRBJ1-2; maybe TRBD1 (5 bases). The germline V and J ends were trimmed by 4 bases and 7 bases, with 10 bases remaining between them. The CDR3 has 12 amino acids. The germline gives CDR1 SGHAT, CDR2 FQNNGV. CDR3 loop: CASSSGTSGYTF. The CDR3 DNA is TGTGCCAGCAGCTCCGGGACCTCTGGCTACACCTTC.

About this clone: Other DNA sequences in this specimen translate into the identical CDR3. This chain uses TRBV5-6 with TRBJ1-6, with 9 bases that match TRBD1. V lost 0 bases, J lost 8 bases, and 0 bases stayed unmatched. This CDR3 has 14 amino acids. Germline CDR1 reads SGHDT; CDR2 reads YYEEEE. The CDR3 loop is CASSLGQGDSPLHF. The CDR3 DNA follows: TGTGCCAGCAGCTTGGGACAGGGGGATTCACCCCTCCACTTT.

This CDR3 reads CSVEEGPNSPLHF. CDR3 nucleotides: TGCAGCGTTGAAGAAGGCCCCAATTCACCCCTCCACTTT. V and J are TRBV29-1 and TRBJ1-6; D is ambiguous. This CDR3 is built from 13 residues. The germline V gene has CDR1 SQVTM and CDR2 ANQGSEA. V dropped 0 bases and J dropped 7 bases, with 7 bases sitting between them.

This chain joins TRBV5-4 and TRBJ2-3; the D gene is possibly TRBD1 (7 bases). CDR3 length: 13 amino acids. Trimming stripped 0 bases from V and 9 bases from J, with 11 bases between. Germline-derived CDR1 and CDR2 are SGHNT and YYREEE (reference sequence). Written as DNA, the CDR3 is TGTGCCAGCAGCTTGGCACCAGGGGGGACGCAGTATTTT. Translating gives CASSLAPGGTQYF.